Shown below are 3 T cell receptor beta chains from a single sample sequenced in a study of long-term antiretroviral therapy in people with HIV. Version v3.0 of the immunoSEQ assay was performed at survey level. This table comes from immunoSEQ multiplex PCR, and its TCRdb copy is limited to in-frame clones, with some not included. The repertoire includes nearly 11,000 clones, around 84% of them detected once, and around 20% sits in the top ten. The sequenced sample was unsorted PBMCs, obtained approximately 7 years after starting antiretroviral therapy. The origin of the receptors is a man aged 45-65 years with HIV.

V usage is TRBV4-1 and J usage is TRBJ2-7, with 7 bases identical to TRBD2. The length of the CDR3 is 15 residues. V lost 1 base, J lost 3 bases, and 6 bases stayed unmatched. Germline assignment: CDR1 MGHRA and CDR2 YSYEKL. This CDR3 is CASSQGFGGGYEQYF. As DNA, the CDR3 is TGCGCCAGCAGCCAAGGATTTGGGGGGGGCTACGAGCAGTACTTC.

The chain employs TRBV5-8 and TRBJ2-7; D may be TRBD1 (7 bases). The CDR3 extends over 16 amino acids. Germline loops: CDR1 SGHTS, CDR2 YDEGEE. Between the trimmed V and J ends, which lost 3 bases and 0 bases, there was a span of 16 bases. The CDR3 sequence is CASSSPGGLSSYEQYF. In nucleotides, the CDR3 is TGTGCCAGCAGCTCTCCAGGGGGGCTCAGCTCCTACGAGCAGTACTTC.

This chain joins TRBV6-1 and TRBJ2-7; 10 bases fit TRBD1. The CDR3 is made up of 15 amino acids. Germline V CDR1 and CDR2: MNHNS, SASEGT. The trim removed 7 bases at V and 1 base at J, leaving 7 bases unmatched. The CDR3, as DNA: TGTGCCAGCACCCCTGGGACAGGGGATTCCTACGAGCAGTACTTC. Its protein is CASTPGTGDSYEQYF.